One and the same sample provided the 22 T cell receptor beta chains below, sequenced in a study of blood T cell repertoires in COVID-19. Assay used: immunoSEQ multiplex PCR; TCRdb lists only in-frame clones, some missing. Among approximately 500,000 clones listed, roughly 85% were seen once. The sample consisted of peripheral blood. All receptors derive from a human donor in a cohort sampled during active COVID-19.

The chain uses TRBV14 and TRBJ1-5; D is unclear. This CDR3 spans 14 amino acids. With 7 bases removed from V and 1 base from J, the gap between germline ends came to 11 bases. Germline CDR1 and CDR2: SGHDN and FVKESK. The CDR3, as DNA: TGTGCCAGCACCCCTCGAGGGAGCAATCAGCCCCAGCATTTT. The encoded protein is CASTPRGSNQPQHF. The whole variable domain, remainder taken from reference TRBV14 and TRBJ1-5, is EAGVTQFPSHSVIEKGQTVTLRCDPISGHDNLYWYRRVMGKEIKFLLHFVKESKQDESGMPNNRFLAERTGGTYSTLKVQPAELEDSGVYFCASTPRGSNQPQHFGDGTRLSIL.

This sequence joins TRBV9 and TRBJ1-2; D remains ambiguous. Germline-derived CDR1 and CDR2 are SGDLS and YYNGEE. The CDR3 is 15 amino acids. Trimming cost V 2 bases and J 3 bases, with 14 bases left between them. CDR3 in DNA: TGTGCCAGCAGCGTTGAACAGACCTGGCACTATGGCTACACCTTC. Translated: CASSVEQTWHYGYTF.

This rearrangement joins TRBV28 to TRBJ2-1; 12 positions match TRBD2. V was clipped by 3 bases and J by 4 bases; unmatched bases: 10. Looked up from germline, CDR1 is MDHEN and CDR2 is SYDVKM. CDR3 length: 18 residues. As DNA, the CDR3 is TGTGCCAGCAGTTTCCTCCTAGCGGGAGGGTCGGGGTACAATGAGCAGTTCTTC. Translating gives CASSFLLAGGSGYNEQFF.

The CDR3 bases are TGTGCCAGCTCACCGGACAGACACCCCGGGGATGAAAAACTGTTTTTT. Translated: CASSPDRHPGDEKLFF. The chain recombines TRBV18 with TRBJ1-4, with D possibly being TRBD1 (6 bases). V dropped 3 bases and J dropped 6 bases, with 17 bases sitting between them. CDR1 is KGHSH and CDR2 is LQKENI in the germline V gene. This CDR3 is built from 16 residues.

The V and J genes are TRBV11-2 and TRBJ1-2; 8 nucleotides match TRBD1. The CDR3 sequence is 16 residues long. Per germline, CDR1 SGHAT and CDR2 FQNNGV. Unmatched junction bases numbered 15, after V lost 5 bases and J lost 7 bases. CDR3 residues: CASSRVSGGAALGYTF. The CDR3 bases are TGTGCCAGCAGCCGGGTTTCAGGGGGCGCAGCCCTTGGCTACACCTTC.

J is TRBJ2-7 and V is TRBV7-9; the match to TRBD1 covers 10 bases. Trimming took 3 bases from V and 2 from J; bases not matched to a gene: 4. Germline V gene sequence: CDR1 SEHNR, CDR2 FQNEAQ (reference sequence). The CDR3 contains 15 residues. In DNA, the CDR3 is TGTGCCAGCAGCTTTACCGGGACAGGGGCCTACGAGCAGTACTTC. The encoded protein is CASSFTGTGAYEQYF.

V gene TRBV24-1 combines with J gene TRBJ1-5; TRBD1 is a possible D gene (6 bases). Trimming took 4 bases from V and 6 from J, leaving 12 bases between them. CDR1 is KGHDR and CDR2 is SFDVKD in the germline V gene. This CDR3 is 14 amino acids long. The CDR3 protein is CATSEAGGVQPQHF. CDR3 bases: TGTGCCACCAGTGAAGCGGGGGGCGTTCAGCCCCAGCATTTT.

The rearrangement links TRBV4-1 to TRBJ1-2; D might be TRBD1 (6 bases). Trimming pared 0 bases from V and 1 base from J, leaving 21 bases between. The CDR3 loop spans 19 amino acids. Germline CDR1 reads MGHRA; CDR2 reads YSYEKL. The chain's CDR3 is CASSQDFIPRDTLNYGYTF. The DNA of the CDR3 is TGCGCCAGCAGCCAAGATTTCATCCCCCGGGACACGCTTAACTATGGCTACACCTTC.

In its sample, this clone was seen once. This chain joins TRBV27 and TRBJ2-7, with D tentatively TRBD2 (6 bases). CDR3 length: 18 residues. Between the trimmed V and J ends, which lost 5 bases and 0 bases, there was a span of 23 bases. Germline-derived CDR1 and CDR2 are MNHEY and SMNVEV (reference sequence). In nucleotides, the CDR3 is TGTGCCAGCAGTCCCACCCCCCCTTGGGGGGTATCCTCCTACGAGCAGTACTTC. This sequence encodes CASSPTPPWGVSSYEQYF.

The rearrangement links TRBV28 to TRBJ2-7, with D maybe TRBD1 (6 bases). The CDR3 is 14 residues long. The V and J ends lost 5 bases and 2 bases respectively, with 13 bases between them. In germline, CDR1 is MDHEN, CDR2 SYDVKM. The CDR3 DNA reads TGTGCCAGCAGTCGAGGGGGTTTAGCCTACGAGCAGTACTTC. It yields the protein CASSRGGLAYEQYF.

This chain links TRBV19 with TRBJ2-6; D not certain. V was shortened by 3 bases and J by 0 bases, with 9 bases between the two germline ends. CDR1 LNHDA and CDR2 SQIVND come from the germline V gene (reference sequence). This CDR3 comprises 16 residues. CDR3 amino acids: CASSMTSNSGANVLTF. The CDR3 DNA reads as TGTGCCAGTAGTATGACAAGTAACTCTGGGGCCAACGTCCTGACTTTC.

The chain recombines TRBV19 with TRBJ1-1, with D possibly being TRBD1 (5 bases). The CDR3 has 13 residues. With 6 bases removed from V and 1 base from J, the gap between germline ends came to 9 bases. Germline assignment: CDR1 LNHDA and CDR2 SQIVND (reference sequence). The CDR3 bases are TGTGCCAGTAGCCAACAGGCGAACACTGAAGCTTTCTTT. Translating gives CASSQQANTEAFF.

The chain links TRBV21-1 to TRBJ1-2. TRBV21-1 is designated a pseudogene. The CDR3 totals 11 residues. This CDR3 reads CASLPNYGYTF. The CDR3 coding sequence is TGTGCCAGCCTTCCGAACTATGGCTACACCTTC.

The chain carries TRBV28 and TRBJ1-2; 7 positions agree with TRBD1. The CDR3 runs 16 residues. With 6 bases clipped from V and 2 bases from J, the junction kept 12 bases outside the gene matches. Germline CDR1 MDHEN, CDR2 SYDVKM. CDR3: CASSSLGDSYNYGYTF. The CDR3 DNA follows: TGTGCCAGCAGCAGTTTAGGGGACAGCTACAACTATGGCTACACCTTC.

V and J are TRBV3-1 (or the pseudogene TRBV3-2) and TRBJ2-3, with TRBD2 matching 8 bases. CDR3 length: 15 residues. CDR1 and CDR2 (germline): LGHDT, YNNKEL (reference sequence). Germline trimming cut 2 bases from V and 0 bases from J; bases unmatched to any gene: 1. CDR3 residues: CASSQPSGSTDTQYF. The CDR3 nucleotides read TGTGCCAGCAGCCAACCTAGCGGGAGCACAGATACGCAGTATTTT.

V usage is TRBV6-1 and J usage is TRBJ2-7, with TRBD1 identical over 11 bases. V was pared by 3 bases and J by 13 bases, with 5 bases of the junction left unmatched. CDR1 is MNHNS and CDR2 is SASEGT in the germline V gene. The CDR3 consists of 12 residues. In DNA form, the CDR3 reads TGTGCCAGCAGTGAGATGGACAGGGGGCGATACTTC. Translated: CASSEMDRGRYF.

The V call is TRBV10-3, the J call TRBJ2-2, with 10 nucleotides matching TRBD2. The CDR3 contains 16 residues. The germline V gene encodes CDR1 ENHRY and CDR2 SYGVKD. V gave up 9 bases and J gave up 4 bases; unmatched junction bases: 11. The CDR3 sequence is CAIRGAGGPITGELFF. CDR3 nucleotides: TGTGCCATAAGGGGAGCGGGAGGGCCGATCACCGGGGAGCTGTTTTTT.

Remarks on this clone: Its ends do not fully match the called genes, so a read error is possible. The chain uses TRBV6-1 and TRBJ2-7, with 7 bases matching TRBD2. The CDR3 runs 13 residues. The germline gives CDR1 MNHNS, CDR2 SASEGT. CDR3 in amino acids: CASSEGGSYEQYF. The CDR3 nucleotides are TGTGCCAGTAGTGAGGGAGGGTCCTACGAGCAGTACTTC.

This clone was detected only once. The chain recombines TRBV4-1 with TRBJ1-1; D remains unclear. The germline CDR1 and CDR2 sequences are MGHRA and YSYEKL. This CDR3 has 17 residues. The ends were cut back, 0 bases at V and 1 base at J, with 15 bases in the middle. The CDR3 here is CASSQDRGLHGNTEAFF. CDR3 nucleotides: TGCGCCAGCAGCCAAGATCGGGGTTTACATGGGAACACTGAAGCTTTCTTT.

V usage is TRBV5-5 and J usage is TRBJ2-2; TRBD1 matches 8 bases. Germline V gene data show CDR1 as SGHKS and CDR2 as YYEKEE (reference sequence). V was pared by 5 bases and J by 6 bases, with 12 bases of the junction left unmatched. CDR3 length: 16 residues. Here the CDR3 DNA reads TGTGCCAGCAGTCTTAACATCGGACAGGGCGCCGGGGAGCTGTTTTTT. Its translation: CASSLNIGQGAGELFF.

The rearrangement joins TRBV5-1 to TRBJ1-6, with D hard to call. Germline V lookup: CDR1 SGHRS, CDR2 YFSETQ. V was shortened by 4 bases and J by 10 bases, with 15 bases between the two germline ends. The CDR3 is 14 residues long. CDR3 DNA sequence: TGCGCCAGCAGCCAGGACCCCTCGGGGTCACCCCTCCACTTT. Protein sequence: CASSQDPSGSPLHF.

The rearrangement links TRBV6-2 or TRBV6-3 to TRBJ1-2; D may be TRBD1 (6 bases). V shed 4 bases and J shed 8 bases, with 20 bases lying between them. The CDR3 is 15 amino acids. Germline V CDR1 and CDR2: MNHEY, SVGEGT. DNA of the CDR3: TGTGCCAGCAGTTCCCGGACAGATCTCCGGGACGGCTACACCTTC. It encodes CASSSRTDLRDGYTF.